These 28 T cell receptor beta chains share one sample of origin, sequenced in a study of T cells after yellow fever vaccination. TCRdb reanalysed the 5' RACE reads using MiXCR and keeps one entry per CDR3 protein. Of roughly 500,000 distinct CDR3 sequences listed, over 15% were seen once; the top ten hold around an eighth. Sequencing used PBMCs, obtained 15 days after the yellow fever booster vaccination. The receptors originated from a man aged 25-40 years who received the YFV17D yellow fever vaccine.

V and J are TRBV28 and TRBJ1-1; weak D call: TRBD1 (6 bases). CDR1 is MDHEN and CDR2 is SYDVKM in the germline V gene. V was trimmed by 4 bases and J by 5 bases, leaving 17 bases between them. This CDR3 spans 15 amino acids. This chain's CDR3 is CASSSNPQGWTEAFF. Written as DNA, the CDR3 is TGTGCCAGCAGTTCGAACCCTCAGGGGTGGACTGAAGCTTTCTTT.

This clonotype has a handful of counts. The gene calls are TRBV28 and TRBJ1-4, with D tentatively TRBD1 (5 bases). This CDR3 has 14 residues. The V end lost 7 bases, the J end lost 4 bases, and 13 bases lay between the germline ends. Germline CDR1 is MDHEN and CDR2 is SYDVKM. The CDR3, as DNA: TGTGCCAGCAAGAGAGGGGAATTTAATGAAAAACTGTTTTTT. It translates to CASKRGEFNEKLFF. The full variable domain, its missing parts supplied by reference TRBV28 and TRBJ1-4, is DVKVTQSSRYLVKRTGEKVFLECVQDMDHENMFWYRQDPGLGLRLIYFSYDVKMKEKGDIPEGYSVSREKKERFSLILESASTNQTSMYLCASKRGEFNEKLFFGSGTQLSVL.

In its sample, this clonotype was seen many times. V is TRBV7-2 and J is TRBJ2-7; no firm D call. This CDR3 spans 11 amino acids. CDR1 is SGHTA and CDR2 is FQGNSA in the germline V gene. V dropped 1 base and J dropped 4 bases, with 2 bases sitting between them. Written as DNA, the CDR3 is TGTGCCAGCAGCTTAGTATACGAGCAGTACTTC. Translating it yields CASSLVYEQYF.

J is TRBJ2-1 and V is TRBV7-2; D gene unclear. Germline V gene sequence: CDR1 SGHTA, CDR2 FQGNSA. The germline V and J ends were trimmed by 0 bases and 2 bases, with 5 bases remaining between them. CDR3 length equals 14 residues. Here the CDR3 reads CTSSLAAPYNEQFF. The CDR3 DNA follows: TGTACCAGCAGCTTAGCGGCACCCTACAATGAGCAGTTCTTC.

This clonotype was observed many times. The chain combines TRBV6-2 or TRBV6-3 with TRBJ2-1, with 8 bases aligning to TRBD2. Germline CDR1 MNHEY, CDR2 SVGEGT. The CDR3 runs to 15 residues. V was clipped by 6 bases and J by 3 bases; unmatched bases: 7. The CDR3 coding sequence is TGTGCCAGCAGCCCAGATAGCGGGATCTACAATGAGCAGTTCTTC. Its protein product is CASSPDSGIYNEQFF.

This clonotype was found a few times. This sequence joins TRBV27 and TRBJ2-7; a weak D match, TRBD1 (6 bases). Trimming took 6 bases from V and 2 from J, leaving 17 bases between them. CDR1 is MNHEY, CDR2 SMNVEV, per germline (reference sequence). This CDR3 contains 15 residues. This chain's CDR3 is CASRRGPTGPYEQYF. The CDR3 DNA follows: TGTGCCAGCAGAAGAGGGCCGACAGGACCCTACGAGCAGTACTTC.

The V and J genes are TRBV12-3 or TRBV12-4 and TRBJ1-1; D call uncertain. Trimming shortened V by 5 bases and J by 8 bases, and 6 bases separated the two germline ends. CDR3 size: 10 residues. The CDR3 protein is CASSRREAFF. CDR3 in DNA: TGTGCCAGCAGTAGGAGGGAAGCTTTCTTT.

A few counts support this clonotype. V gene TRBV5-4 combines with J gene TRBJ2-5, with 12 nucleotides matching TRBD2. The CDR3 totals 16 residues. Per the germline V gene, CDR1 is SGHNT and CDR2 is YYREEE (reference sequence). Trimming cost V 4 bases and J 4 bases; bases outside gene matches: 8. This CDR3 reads CASSLPRLAGVETQYF. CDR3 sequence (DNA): TGTGCCAGCAGCCTCCCCCGACTAGCGGGAGTAGAGACCCAGTACTTC.

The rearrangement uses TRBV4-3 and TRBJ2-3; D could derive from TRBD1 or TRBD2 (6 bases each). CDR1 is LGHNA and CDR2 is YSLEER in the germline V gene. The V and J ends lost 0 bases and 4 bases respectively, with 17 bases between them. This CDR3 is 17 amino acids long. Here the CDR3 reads CASSQDFRGGGADTQYF. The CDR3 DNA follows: TGCGCCAGCAGCCAAGATTTCAGGGGAGGAGGTGCAGATACGCAGTATTTT.

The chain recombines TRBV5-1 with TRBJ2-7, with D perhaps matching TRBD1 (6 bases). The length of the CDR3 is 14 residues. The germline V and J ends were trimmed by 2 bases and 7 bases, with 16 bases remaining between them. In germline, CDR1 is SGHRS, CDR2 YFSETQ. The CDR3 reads CASSFGQSTGEQYF. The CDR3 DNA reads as TGCGCCAGCAGCTTTGGACAGTCTACGGGAGAGCAGTACTTC.

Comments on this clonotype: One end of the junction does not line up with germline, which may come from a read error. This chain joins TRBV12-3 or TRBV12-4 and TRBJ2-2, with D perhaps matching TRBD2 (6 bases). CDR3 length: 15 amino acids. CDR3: CASSLVGGGTGELFF. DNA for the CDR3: TGCGCCAGCAGTTTAGTGGGAGGAGGCACCGGGGAGCTGTTTTTT.

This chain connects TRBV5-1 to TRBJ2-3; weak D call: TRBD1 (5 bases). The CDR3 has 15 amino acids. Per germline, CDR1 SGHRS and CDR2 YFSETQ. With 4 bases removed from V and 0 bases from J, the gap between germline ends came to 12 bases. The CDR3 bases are TGCGCCAGCAGCGAGGACACGCCTAGCACAGATACGCAGTATTTT. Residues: CASSEDTPSTDTQYF.

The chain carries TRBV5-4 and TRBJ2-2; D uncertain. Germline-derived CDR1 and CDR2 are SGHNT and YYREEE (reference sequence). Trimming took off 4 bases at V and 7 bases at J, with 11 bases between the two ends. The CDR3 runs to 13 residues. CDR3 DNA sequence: TGTGCCAGCAGCGGAATTTCGGACGGGGAGCTGTTTTTT. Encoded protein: CASSGISDGELFF.

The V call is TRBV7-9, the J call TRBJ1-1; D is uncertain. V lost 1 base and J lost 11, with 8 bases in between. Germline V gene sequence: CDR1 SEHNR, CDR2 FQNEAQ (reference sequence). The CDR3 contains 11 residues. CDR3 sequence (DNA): TGTGCCAGCAGCTTAGAATTGGAGGCTTTCTTT. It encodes CASSLELEAFF.

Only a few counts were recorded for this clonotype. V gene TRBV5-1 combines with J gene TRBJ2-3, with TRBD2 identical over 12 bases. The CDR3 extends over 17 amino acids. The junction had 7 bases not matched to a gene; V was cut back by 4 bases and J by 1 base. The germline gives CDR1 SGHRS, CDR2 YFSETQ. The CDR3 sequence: CASSLARLAGGTDTQYF. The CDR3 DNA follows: TGCGCCAGCAGCCTTGCTAGACTAGCGGGAGGCACAGATACGCAGTATTTT.

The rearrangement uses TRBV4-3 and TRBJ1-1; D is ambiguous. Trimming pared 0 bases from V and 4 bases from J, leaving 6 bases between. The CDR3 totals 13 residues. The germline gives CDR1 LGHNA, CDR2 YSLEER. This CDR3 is CASSQEMATEAFF. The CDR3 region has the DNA TGCGCCAGCAGCCAAGAAATGGCCACTGAAGCTTTCTTT.

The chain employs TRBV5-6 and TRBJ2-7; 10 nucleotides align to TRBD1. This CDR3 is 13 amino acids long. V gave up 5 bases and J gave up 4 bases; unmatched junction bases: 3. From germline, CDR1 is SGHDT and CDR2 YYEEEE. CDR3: CASRDRGFYEQYF. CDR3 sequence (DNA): TGTGCCAGCAGGGACAGGGGGTTTTACGAGCAGTACTTC.

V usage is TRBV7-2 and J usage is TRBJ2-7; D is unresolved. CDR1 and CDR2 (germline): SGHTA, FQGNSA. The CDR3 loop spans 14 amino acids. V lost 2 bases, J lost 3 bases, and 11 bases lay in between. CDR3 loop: CASSLRFQIYEQYF. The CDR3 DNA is TGTGCCAGCAGCTTACGATTTCAGATCTACGAGCAGTACTTC.

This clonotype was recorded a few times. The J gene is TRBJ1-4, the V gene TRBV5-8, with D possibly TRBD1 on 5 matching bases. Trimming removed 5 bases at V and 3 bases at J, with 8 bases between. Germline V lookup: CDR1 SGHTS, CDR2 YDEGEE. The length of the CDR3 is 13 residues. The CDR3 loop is CASSNRSNEKLFF. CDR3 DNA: TGTGCCAGCAGTAACAGGTCTAATGAAAAACTGTTTTTT. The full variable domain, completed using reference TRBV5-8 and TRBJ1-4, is EAGVTQSPTHLIKTRGQQATLRCSPISGHTSVYWYQQALGLGLQFLLWYDEGEERNRGNFPPRFSGRQFPNYSSELNVNALELEDSALYLCASSNRSNEKLFFGSGTQLSVL.

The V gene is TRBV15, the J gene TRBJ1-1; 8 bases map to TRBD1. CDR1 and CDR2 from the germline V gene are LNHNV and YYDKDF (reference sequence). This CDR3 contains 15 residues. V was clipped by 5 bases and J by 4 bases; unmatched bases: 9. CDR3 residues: CATSVGAGGGTEAFF. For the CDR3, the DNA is TGTGCCACCAGCGTTGGGGCAGGGGGCGGCACTGAAGCTTTCTTT.

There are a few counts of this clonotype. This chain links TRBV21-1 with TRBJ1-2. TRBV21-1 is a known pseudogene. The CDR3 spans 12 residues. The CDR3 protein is CASRVGPDGYTF. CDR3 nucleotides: TGTGCCAGCCGTGTAGGGCCGGATGGCTACACCTTC.

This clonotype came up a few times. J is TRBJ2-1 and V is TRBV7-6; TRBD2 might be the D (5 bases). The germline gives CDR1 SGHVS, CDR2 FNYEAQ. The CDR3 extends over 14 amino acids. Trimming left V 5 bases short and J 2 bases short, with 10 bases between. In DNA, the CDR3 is TGTGCCAGCAGCGGATTCGGGACCTACAATGAGCAGTTCTTC. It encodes CASSGFGTYNEQFF.

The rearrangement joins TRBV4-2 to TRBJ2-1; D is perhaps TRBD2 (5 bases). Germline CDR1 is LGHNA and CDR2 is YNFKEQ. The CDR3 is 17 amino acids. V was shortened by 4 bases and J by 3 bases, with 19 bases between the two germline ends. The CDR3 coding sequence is TGTGCCAGCAGCCCGCAACTAGGATATGATGGCTACAATGAGCAGTTCTTC. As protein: CASSPQLGYDGYNEQFF.

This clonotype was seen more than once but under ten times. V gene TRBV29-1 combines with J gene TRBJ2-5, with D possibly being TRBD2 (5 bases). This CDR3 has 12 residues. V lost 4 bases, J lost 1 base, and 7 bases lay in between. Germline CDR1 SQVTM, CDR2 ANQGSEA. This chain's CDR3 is CSVVAFQETQYF. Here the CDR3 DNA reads TGCAGCGTTGTAGCGTTCCAAGAGACCCAGTACTTC.

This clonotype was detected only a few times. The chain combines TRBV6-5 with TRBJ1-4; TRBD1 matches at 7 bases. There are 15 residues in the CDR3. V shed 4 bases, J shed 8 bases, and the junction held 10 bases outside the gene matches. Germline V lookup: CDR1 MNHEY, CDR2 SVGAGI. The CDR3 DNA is TGTGCCAGCAGTTTCCCCGGAGGAGGGGGCGAAAAACTGTTTTTT. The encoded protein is CASSFPGGGGEKLFF.

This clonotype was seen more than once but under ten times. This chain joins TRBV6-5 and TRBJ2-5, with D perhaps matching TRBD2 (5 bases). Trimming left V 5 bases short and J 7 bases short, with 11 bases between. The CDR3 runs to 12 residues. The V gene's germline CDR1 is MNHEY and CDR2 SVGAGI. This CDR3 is CASSPSLGTQYF. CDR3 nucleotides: TGTGCCAGCAGTCCTAGCTTGGGGACCCAGTACTTC.

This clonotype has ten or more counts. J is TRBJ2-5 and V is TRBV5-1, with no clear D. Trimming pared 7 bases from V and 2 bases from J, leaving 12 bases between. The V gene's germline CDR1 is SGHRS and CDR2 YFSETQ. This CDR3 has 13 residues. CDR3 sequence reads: CASRRGLQETQYF. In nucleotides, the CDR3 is TGCGCCAGCCGTCGAGGTTTACAAGAGACCCAGTACTTC.

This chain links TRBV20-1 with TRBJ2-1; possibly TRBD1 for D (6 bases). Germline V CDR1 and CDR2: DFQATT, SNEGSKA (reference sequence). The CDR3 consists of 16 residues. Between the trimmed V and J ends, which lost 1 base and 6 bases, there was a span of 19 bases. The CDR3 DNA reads TGCAGTGCTAGAGGGCAGGGGAGCGGCAACACCAATGAGCAGTTCTTC. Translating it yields CSARGQGSGNTNEQFF.